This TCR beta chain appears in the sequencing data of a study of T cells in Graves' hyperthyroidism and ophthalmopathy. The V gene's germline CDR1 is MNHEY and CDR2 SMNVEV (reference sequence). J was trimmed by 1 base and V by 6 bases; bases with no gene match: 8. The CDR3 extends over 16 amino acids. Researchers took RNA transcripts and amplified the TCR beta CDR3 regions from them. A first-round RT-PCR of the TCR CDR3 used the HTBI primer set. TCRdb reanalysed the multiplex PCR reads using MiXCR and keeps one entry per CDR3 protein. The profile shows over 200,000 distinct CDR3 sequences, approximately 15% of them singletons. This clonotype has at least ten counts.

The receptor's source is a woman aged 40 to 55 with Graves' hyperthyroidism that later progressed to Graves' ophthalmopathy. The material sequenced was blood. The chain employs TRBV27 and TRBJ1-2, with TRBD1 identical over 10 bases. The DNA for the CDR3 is TGTGCCAGCAGCAGGACAGGGGGTAAAATTAACTATGGCTACACCTTC. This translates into CASSRTGGKINYGYTF.